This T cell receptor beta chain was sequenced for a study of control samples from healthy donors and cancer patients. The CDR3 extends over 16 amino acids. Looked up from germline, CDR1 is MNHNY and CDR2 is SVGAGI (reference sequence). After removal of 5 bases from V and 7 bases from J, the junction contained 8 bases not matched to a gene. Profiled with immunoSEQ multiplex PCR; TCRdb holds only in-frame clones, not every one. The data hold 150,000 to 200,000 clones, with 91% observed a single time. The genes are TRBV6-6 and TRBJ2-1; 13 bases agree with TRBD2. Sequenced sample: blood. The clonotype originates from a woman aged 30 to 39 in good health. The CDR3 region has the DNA TGTGCCAGCAGTCCGGGACTAGCGGGATATTCAAATGAGCAGTTCTTC. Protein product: CASSPGLAGYSNEQFF.